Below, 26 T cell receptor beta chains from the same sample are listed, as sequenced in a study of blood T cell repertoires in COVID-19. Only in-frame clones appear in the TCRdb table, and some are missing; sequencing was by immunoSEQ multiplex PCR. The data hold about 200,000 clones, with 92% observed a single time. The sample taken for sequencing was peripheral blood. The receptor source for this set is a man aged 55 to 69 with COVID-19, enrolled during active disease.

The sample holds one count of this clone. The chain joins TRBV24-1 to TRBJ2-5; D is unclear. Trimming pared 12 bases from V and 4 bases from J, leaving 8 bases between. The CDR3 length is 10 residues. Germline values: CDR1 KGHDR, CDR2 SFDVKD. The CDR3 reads CAPGLETQYF. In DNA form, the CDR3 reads TGTGCCCCTGGCTTAGAGACCCAGTACTTC.

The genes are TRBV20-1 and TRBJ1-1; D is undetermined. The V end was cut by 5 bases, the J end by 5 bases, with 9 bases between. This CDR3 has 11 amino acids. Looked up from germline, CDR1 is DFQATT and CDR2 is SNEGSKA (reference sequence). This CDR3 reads CSALDGTEAFF. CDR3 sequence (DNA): TGCAGTGCTCTAGACGGTACTGAAGCTTTCTTT.

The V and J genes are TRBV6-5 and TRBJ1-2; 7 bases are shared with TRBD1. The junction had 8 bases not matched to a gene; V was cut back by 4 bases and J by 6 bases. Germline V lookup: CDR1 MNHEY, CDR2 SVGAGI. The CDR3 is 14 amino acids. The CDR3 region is CASSFNPQGDGYTF. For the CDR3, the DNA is TGTGCCAGCAGTTTCAACCCTCAGGGGGATGGCTACACCTTC.

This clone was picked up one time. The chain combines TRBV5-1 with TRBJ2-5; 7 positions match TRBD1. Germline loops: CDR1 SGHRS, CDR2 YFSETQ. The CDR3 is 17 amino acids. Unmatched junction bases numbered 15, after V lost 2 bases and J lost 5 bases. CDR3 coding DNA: TGCGCCAGCAGCTTTTCGGGATTGACAGGGTCCGCGGAGACCCAGTACTTC. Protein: CASSFSGLTGSAETQYF.

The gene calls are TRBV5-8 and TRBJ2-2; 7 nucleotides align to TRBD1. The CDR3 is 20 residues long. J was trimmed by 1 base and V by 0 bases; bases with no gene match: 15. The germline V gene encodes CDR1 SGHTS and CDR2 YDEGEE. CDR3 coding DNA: TGTGCCAGCAGCTTGGCCATCTACTTAACAGGGGCCAAGAACACCGGGGAGCTGTTTTTT. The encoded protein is CASSLAIYLTGAKNTGELFF.

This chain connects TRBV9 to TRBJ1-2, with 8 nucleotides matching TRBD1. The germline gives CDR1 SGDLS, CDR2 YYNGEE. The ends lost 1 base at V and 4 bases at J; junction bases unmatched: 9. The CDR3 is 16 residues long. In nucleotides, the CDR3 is TGTGCCAGCAGCGTAAGGGCAGGGGGCTTTGGCTATGGCTACACCTTC. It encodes CASSVRAGGFGYGYTF.

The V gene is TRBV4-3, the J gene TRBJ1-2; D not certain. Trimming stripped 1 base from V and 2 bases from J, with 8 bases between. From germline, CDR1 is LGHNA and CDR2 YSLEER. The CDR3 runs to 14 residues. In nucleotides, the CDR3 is TGCGCCAGCAGCCAAGCGTCGGGGAACTATGGCTACACCTTC. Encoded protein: CASSQASGNYGYTF.

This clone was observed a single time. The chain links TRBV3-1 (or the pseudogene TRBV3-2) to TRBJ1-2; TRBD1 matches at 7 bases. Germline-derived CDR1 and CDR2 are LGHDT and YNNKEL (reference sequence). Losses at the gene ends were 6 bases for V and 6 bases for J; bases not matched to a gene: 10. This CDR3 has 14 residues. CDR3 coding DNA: TGTGCCAGCAGTCGCTTGGAGGGGGCTAATGGCTACACCTTC. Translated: CASSRLEGANGYTF.

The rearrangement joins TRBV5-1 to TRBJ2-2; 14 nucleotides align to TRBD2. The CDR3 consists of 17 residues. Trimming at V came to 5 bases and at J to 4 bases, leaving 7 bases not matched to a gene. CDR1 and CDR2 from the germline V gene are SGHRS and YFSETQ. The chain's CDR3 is CASRLGTSGGSTGELFF. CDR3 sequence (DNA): TGCGCCAGCAGATTAGGGACTAGCGGGGGAAGCACCGGGGAGCTGTTTTTT. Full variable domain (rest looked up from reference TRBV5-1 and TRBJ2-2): KAGVTQTPRYLIKTRGQQVTLSCSPISGHRSVSWYQQTPGQGLQFLFEYFSETQRNKGNFPGRFSGRQFSNSRSEMNVSTLELGDSALYLCASRLGTSGGSTGELFFGEGSRLTVL.

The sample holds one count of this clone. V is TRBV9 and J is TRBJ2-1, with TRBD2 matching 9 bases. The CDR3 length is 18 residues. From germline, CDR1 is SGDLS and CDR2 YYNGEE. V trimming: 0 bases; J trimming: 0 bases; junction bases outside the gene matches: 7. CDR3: CASSVDHSGGTSYNEQFF. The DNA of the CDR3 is TGTGCCAGCAGCGTAGACCACAGCGGGGGGACCTCCTACAATGAGCAGTTCTTC.

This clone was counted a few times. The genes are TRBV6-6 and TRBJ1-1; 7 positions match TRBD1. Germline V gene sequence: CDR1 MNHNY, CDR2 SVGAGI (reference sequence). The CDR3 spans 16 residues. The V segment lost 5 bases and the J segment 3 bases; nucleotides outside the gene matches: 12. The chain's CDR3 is CASSPYNRGIYTEAFF. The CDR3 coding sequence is TGTGCCAGCAGTCCCTATAACAGGGGAATATACACTGAAGCTTTCTTT.

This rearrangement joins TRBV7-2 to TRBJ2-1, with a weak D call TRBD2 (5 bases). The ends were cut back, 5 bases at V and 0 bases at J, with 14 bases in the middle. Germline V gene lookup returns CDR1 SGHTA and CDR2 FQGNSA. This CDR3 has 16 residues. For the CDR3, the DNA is TGTGCCAGCAGCGGGCGACTGGGGAGCTCCTACAATGAGCAGTTCTTC. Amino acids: CASSGRLGSSYNEQFF.

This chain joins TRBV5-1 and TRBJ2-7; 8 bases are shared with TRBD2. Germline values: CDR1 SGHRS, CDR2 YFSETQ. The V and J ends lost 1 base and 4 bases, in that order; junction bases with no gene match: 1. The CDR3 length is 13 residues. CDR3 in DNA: TGCGCCAGCAGCTTGACGGGAGGGTACGAGCAGTACTTC. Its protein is CASSLTGGYEQYF.

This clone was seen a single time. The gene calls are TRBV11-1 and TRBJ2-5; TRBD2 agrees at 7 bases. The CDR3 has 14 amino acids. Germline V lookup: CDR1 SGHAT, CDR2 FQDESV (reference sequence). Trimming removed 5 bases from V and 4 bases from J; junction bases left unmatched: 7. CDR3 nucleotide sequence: TGTGCCAGCAGCAGAGGCGGGAGTTTAGAGACCCAGTACTTC. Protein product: CASSRGGSLETQYF.

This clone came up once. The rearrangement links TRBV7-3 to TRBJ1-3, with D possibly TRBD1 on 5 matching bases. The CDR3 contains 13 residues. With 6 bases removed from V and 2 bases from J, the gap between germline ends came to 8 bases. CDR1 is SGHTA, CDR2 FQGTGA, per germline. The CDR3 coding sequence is TGTGCCAGCAGTACAGGTCCTGGAAACACCATATATTTT. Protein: CASSTGPGNTIYF.

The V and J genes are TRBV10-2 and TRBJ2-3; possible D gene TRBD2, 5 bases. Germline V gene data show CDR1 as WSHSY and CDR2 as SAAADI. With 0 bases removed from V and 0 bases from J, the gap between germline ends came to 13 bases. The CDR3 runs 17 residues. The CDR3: CASSESGTWTSTDTQYF. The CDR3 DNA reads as TGCGCCAGCAGTGAGTCCGGAACATGGACTAGCACAGATACGCAGTATTTT.

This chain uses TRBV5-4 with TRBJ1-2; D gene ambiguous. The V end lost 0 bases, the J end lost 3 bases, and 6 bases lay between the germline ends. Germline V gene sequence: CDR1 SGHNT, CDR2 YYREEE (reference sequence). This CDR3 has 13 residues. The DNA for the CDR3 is TGTGCCAGCAGCTTGGTAGGAGACTATGGCTACACCTTC. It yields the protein CASSLVGDYGYTF. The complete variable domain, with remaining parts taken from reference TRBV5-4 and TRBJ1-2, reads ETGVTQSPTHLIKTRGQQVTLRCSSQSGHNTVSWYQQALGQGPQFIFQYYREEENGRGNFPPRFSGLQFPNYSSELNVNALELDDSALYLCASSLVGDYGYTFGSGTRLTVV.

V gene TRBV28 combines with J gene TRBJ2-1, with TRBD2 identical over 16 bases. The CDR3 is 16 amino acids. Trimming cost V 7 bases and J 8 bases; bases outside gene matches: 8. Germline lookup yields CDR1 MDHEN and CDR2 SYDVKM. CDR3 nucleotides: TGTGCCAGCACCGAGGGACTAGCGGGAGGGCCCGATGAGCAGTTCTTC. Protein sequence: CASTEGLAGGPDEQFF.

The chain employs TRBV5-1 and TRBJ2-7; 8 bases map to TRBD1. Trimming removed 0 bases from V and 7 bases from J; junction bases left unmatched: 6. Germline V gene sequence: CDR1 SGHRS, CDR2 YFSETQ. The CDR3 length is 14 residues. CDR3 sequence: CASSLGDRGREQYF. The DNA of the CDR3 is TGCGCCAGCAGCTTGGGTGACAGGGGTAGGGAGCAGTACTTC.

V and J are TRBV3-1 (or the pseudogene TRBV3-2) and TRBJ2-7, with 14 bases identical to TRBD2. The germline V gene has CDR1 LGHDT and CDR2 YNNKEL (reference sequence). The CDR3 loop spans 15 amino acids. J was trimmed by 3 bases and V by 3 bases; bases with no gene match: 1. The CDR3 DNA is TGTGCCAGCAGCCAGGGACTAGCGGGAGACTACGAGCAGTACTTC. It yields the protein CASSQGLAGDYEQYF.

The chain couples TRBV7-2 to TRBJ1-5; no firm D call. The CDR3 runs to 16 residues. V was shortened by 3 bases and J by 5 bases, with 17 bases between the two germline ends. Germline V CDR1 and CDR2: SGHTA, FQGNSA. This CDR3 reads CASSLLAVLNYQPQHF. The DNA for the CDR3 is TGTGCCAGCAGCTTGCTTGCGGTATTAAATTATCAGCCCCAGCATTTT.

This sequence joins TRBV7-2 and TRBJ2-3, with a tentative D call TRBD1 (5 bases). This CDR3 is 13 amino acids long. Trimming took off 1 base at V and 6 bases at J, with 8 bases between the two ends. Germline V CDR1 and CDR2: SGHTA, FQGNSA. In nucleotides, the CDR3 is TGTGCCAGCAGCTTAGTCCAGGGTGATACGCAGTATTTT. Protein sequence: CASSLVQGDTQYF.

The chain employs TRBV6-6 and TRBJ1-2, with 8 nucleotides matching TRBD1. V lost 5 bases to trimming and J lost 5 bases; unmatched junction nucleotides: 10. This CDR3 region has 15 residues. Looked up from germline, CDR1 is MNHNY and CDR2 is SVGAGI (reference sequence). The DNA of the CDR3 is TGTGCCAGCAGTCCAACAGGGGGGTCAGGGTATGGCTACACCTTC. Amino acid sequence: CASSPTGGSGYGYTF.

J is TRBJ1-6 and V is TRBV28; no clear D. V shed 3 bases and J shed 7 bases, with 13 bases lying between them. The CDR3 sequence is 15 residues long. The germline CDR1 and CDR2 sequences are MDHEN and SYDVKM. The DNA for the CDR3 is TGTGCCAGCAGTTTTGTGGACGGGAGGAATTCACCCCTCCACTTT. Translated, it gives CASSFVDGRNSPLHF.

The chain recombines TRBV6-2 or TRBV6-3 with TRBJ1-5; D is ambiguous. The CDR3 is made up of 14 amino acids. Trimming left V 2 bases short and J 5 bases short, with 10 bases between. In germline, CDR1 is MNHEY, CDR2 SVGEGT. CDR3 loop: CASSYGQRDQPQHF. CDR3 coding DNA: TGTGCCAGCAGTTACGGCCAGAGGGATCAGCCCCAGCATTTT.

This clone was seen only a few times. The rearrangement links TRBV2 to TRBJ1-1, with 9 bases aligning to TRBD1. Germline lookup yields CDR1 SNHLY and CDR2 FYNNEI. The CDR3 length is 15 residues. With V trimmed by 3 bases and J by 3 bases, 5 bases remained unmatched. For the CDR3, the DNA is TGTGCCAGCAGTGATGACAGGGGGGGACACACTGAAGCTTTCTTT. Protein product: CASSDDRGGHTEAFF. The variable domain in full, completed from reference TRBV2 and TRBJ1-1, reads EPEVTQTPSHQVTQMGQEVILRCVPISNHLYFYWYRQILGQKVEFLVSFYNNEISEKSEIFDDQFSVERPDGSNFTLKIRSTKLEDSAMYFCASSDDRGGHTEAFFGQGTRLTVV.